A single sample gave rise to the 29 T cell receptor beta chains below, sequenced in a study of CD8 T cells in ankylosing spondylitis (TCRdb year 2017). Study-level results and caveats: Blood from ankylosing spondylitis patients appeared to be characterized by a TCR beta motif made up of several highly homologous amino acid variants.

These receptors lack a known antigen. Libraries were prepared through 5' RACE. These reads were obtained on an Illumina HiSeq 2500. Using fastp trimming at Q25 and MiXCR clonotype assembly, TCRdb reanalyzed the public sequencing data and kept in-frame beta chains. All rows with the same CDR3 protein become a single entry with the most common DNA and genes. This sample lists fewer than 550,000 distinct CDR3 sequences; approximately 5.3% were detected once. The ten most abundant clones make up under 4.5% of the sample. The specimen sequenced was blood, either unsorted or a sorted T cell fraction (not recorded which). These receptor sequences come from a male donor with ankylosing spondylitis.

Only a few counts were recorded for this clonotype. This chain joins TRBV11-3 and TRBJ1-1, with TRBD1 matching over 11 bases. V was clipped by 6 bases and J by 12 bases; unmatched bases: 6. Germline V gives CDR1 SGHNT, CDR2 YENEEA. This CDR3 has 12 residues. Written as DNA, the CDR3 is TGTGCCAGCAGGGGGACAGGGGGACGGACTTTCTTT. Translated: CASRGTGGRTFF.

This clonotype was recorded at least ten times. CDR3: CASSGYRGSTGELFF. CDR3 in DNA: TGTGCCAGCAGCGGATACAGGGGATCCACCGGGGAGCTGTTTTTT. The V gene is TRBV9, the J gene TRBJ2-2, with TRBD1 matching over 7 bases. The germline V gene has CDR1 SGDLS and CDR2 YYNGEE. The CDR3 sequence is 15 residues long. The trim removed 3 bases at V and 4 bases at J, leaving 6 bases unmatched.

Ten or more counts support this clonotype. The chain combines TRBV7-8 with TRBJ2-7; 7 bases line up with TRBD1. Germline CDR1 reads SGHVS; CDR2 reads FQNEAQ. V shed 3 bases and J 9 bases; nucleotides not matched to a gene: 14. The CDR3 runs 15 residues. Here the CDR3 reads CASSLLRDSSTVQYF. CDR3 nucleotides: TGTGCCAGCAGCTTGCTTCGGGACAGTTCGACAGTGCAGTACTTC.

This clonotype was detected many times. The chain couples TRBV12-3 or TRBV12-4 to TRBJ2-1; 7 bases are shared with TRBD2. The CDR3 covers 17 residues. V shed 6 bases and J 6 bases; nucleotides not matched to a gene: 17. CDR3 nucleotide sequence: TGTGCCAGCAGACCACCCCGGACTAGGGGTGAGGGCAATGAGCAGTTCTTC. It encodes CASRPPRTRGEGNEQFF.

This clonotype appeared a few times. V and J are TRBV7-2 and TRBJ2-7; 9 bases agree with TRBD2. Germline CDR1 is SGHTA and CDR2 is FQGNSA. V lost 10 bases and J lost 2; bases outside the gene matches: 6. The CDR3 sequence is 13 residues long. CDR3 sequence (DNA): TGTGCCACCCAGCTAGCGGGGACCTACGAGCAGTACTTC. Protein: CATQLAGTYEQYF.

This clonotype was seen at least ten times. In DNA form, the CDR3 reads TGCAGTGCTACCCGACAGGGTAACTATGGCTACACCTTC. This translates into CSATRQGNYGYTF. The chain recombines TRBV20-1 with TRBJ1-2; 7 bases map to TRBD1. There are 13 residues in the CDR3. V lost 4 bases, J lost 1 base, and 3 bases stayed unmatched. Germline V gene sequence: CDR1 DFQATT, CDR2 SNEGSKA (reference sequence).

This chain connects TRBV12-3 or TRBV12-4 to TRBJ2-7, with unresolved D. V was shortened by 1 base and J by 5 bases, with 12 bases between the two germline ends. This CDR3 region has 14 residues. CDR3 sequence (DNA): TGTGCCAGCAGTTTAGTAGGGTTTGGTAACGAGCAGTACTTC. Translating gives CASSLVGFGNEQYF.

The genes are TRBV27 and TRBJ2-1; D not resolved. V was clipped by 10 bases and J by 2 bases, with 6 bases between them. Per germline, CDR1 MNHEY and CDR2 SMNVEV (reference sequence). This CDR3 spans 11 amino acids. CDR3: CATYAYNEQFF. The DNA for the CDR3 is TGTGCCACCTATGCCTACAATGAGCAGTTCTTC.

This clonotype was seen repeatedly, ten times or more. This sequence joins TRBV4-3 and TRBJ2-1, with 9 bases matching TRBD2. This CDR3 is built from 18 residues. V shed 0 bases and J 5 bases; nucleotides not matched to a gene: 11. Germline V lookup: CDR1 LGHNA, CDR2 YSLEER. The CDR3 nucleotides are TGCGCCAGCAGCCAAGATCCCCCGGCGGGAGGGCTTAACAATGAGCAGTTCTTC. Protein sequence: CASSQDPPAGGLNNEQFF.

This clonotype came up many times. The chain combines TRBV10-3 with TRBJ1-2; D remains ambiguous. Germline V gives CDR1 ENHRY, CDR2 SYGVKD. This CDR3 comprises 10 residues. The germline V and J ends were trimmed by 8 bases and 11 bases, with 12 bases remaining between them. In DNA, the CDR3 is TGTGCCATCTTCTCAATCGGTTACACCTTC. This gives the protein CAIFSIGYTF.

This clonotype was picked up many times. The CDR3 region is CASSLGRGQVDTQYF. CDR3 DNA sequence: TGTGCCAGCAGTTTAGGCAGGGGGCAGGTAGATACGCAGTATTTT. The gene calls are TRBV12-3 or TRBV12-4 and TRBJ2-3; 8 bases are a match to TRBD1. J lost 5 bases, V lost 1 base, and 5 bases had no gene match. The CDR3 is 15 residues long.

This clonotype was seen repeatedly, ten times or more. The chain joins TRBV7-8 to TRBJ2-3; D is ambiguous. The V end was cut by 2 bases, the J end by 6 bases, with 9 bases between. The CDR3 is 13 amino acids. Per germline, CDR1 SGHVS and CDR2 FQNEAQ. In DNA, the CDR3 is TGTGCCAGCAGCTTATATGGCCCCGATACGCAGTATTTT. The encoded protein is CASSLYGPDTQYF.

This clonotype was seen a handful of times. The genes are TRBV27 and TRBJ1-1; 8 nucleotides agree with TRBD1. CDR1 and CDR2 (germline): MNHEY, SMNVEV (reference sequence). This CDR3 is built from 17 residues. With V trimmed by 2 bases and J by 4 bases, 12 bases remained unmatched. CDR3 nucleotide sequence: TGTGCCAGCAGTTTACTTTCCGGACAGGGTTCGGTCACTGAAGCTTTCTTT. Encoded protein: CASSLLSGQGSVTEAFF.

This clonotype was recorded many times. The chain combines TRBV6-5 with TRBJ2-7; D is possibly TRBD1 (5 bases). Germline V lookup: CDR1 MNHEY, CDR2 SVGAGI. Trimming cost V 0 bases and J 0 bases, with 12 bases left between them. The CDR3 extends over 16 amino acids. CDR3 nucleotide sequence: TGTGCCAGCAGTTACTCTTGGGCAGGGTCCTCCTACGAGCAGTACTTC. Translating it yields CASSYSWAGSSYEQYF.

This clonotype was observed at least ten times. The V gene is TRBV29-1, the J gene TRBJ2-7, with D possibly matching TRBD1 (6 bases). CDR1 is SQVTM and CDR2 is ANQGSEA in the germline V gene. The V end was cut by 0 bases, the J end by 12 bases, with 15 bases between. The CDR3 sequence is 12 residues long. This CDR3 is CSVEDSQGIAYF. In DNA form, the CDR3 reads TGCAGCGTTGAAGATAGCCAGGGGATTGCGTACTTC.

This clonotype was seen a handful of times. The V and J genes are TRBV19 and TRBJ1-4; the D is unclear. Germline CDR1 reads LNHDA; CDR2 reads SQIVND (reference sequence). The CDR3 loop spans 14 amino acids. Trimming cost V 3 bases and J 5 bases, with 10 bases left between them. The CDR3, as DNA: TGTGCCAGTAGTATGACCGGACGGAATGAAAAACTGTTTTTT. As protein: CASSMTGRNEKLFF. Looking up the rest from reference TRBV19 and TRBJ1-4 gives the full variable domain: DGGITQSPKYLFRKEGQNVTLSCEQNLNHDAMYWYRQDPGQGLRLIYYSQIVNDFQKGDIAEGYSVSREKKESFPLTVTSAQKNPTAFYLCASSMTGRNEKLFFGSGTQLSVL.

This clonotype occurred a few times. The chain couples TRBV29-1 to TRBJ1-1, with unresolved D. Looked up from germline, CDR1 is SQVTM and CDR2 is ANQGSEA. The CDR3 covers 12 residues. V was clipped by 5 bases and J by 4 bases, with 11 bases between them. The CDR3, as DNA: TGCAGCGTTTGGCGGGATGGCACTGAAGCTTTCTTT. Translation gives CSVWRDGTEAFF. Full variable domain (remainder filled in from reference TRBV29-1 and TRBJ1-1): SAVISQKPSRDICQRGTSLTIQCQVDSQVTMMFWYRQQPGQSLTLIATANQGSEATYESGFVIDKFPISRPNLTFSTLTVSNMSPEDSSIYLCSVWRDGTEAFFGQGTRLTVV.

The table lists this clonotype with a few counts. The chain uses TRBV11-2 and TRBJ2-1; 9 bases fit TRBD1. The germline CDR1 and CDR2 sequences are SGHAT and FQNNGV. The length of the CDR3 is 15 residues. Trimming cost V 2 bases and J 8 bases; bases outside gene matches: 7. In DNA form, the CDR3 reads TGTGCCAGCAGCTTAACGGGACAGGGCAACCATGAGCAGTTCTTC. Translated, it gives CASSLTGQGNHEQFF.

In its sample, this clonotype was seen many times. This rearrangement joins TRBV20-1 to TRBJ1-5; 8 bases map to TRBD1. The CDR3 runs 15 residues. V shed 5 bases and J 4 bases; nucleotides not matched to a gene: 10. Germline loops: CDR1 DFQATT, CDR2 SNEGSKA (reference sequence). For the CDR3, the DNA is TGCAGTGCTCGACCCCCGGGACAGGAGAATCAGCCCCAGCATTTT. It encodes CSARPPGQENQPQHF.

This clonotype has at least ten counts. The chain carries TRBV4-3 and TRBJ2-1; 8 bases are a match to TRBD2. The V gene end was trimmed by 1 base and the J gene end by 8 bases; junction bases not matched to a gene: 13. CDR1 is LGHNA and CDR2 is YSLEER in the germline V gene. This CDR3 region has 17 residues. CDR3: CASSQGLERGIYDEQFF. As DNA, the CDR3 is TGCGCCAGCAGCCAAGGCCTCGAGCGGGGGATTTATGATGAGCAGTTCTTC.

This clonotype was counted at least ten times. The V call is TRBV11-2, the J call TRBJ2-1; D may be TRBD2 (6 bases). V was pared by 3 bases and J by 2 bases, with 14 bases between. The CDR3 is made up of 16 amino acids. Germline lookup yields CDR1 SGHAT and CDR2 FQNNGV. CDR3 sequence (DNA): TGTGCCAGCAGCTTCCGTAGCGGCCTCCCCTACAATGAGCAGTTCTTC. Its translation: CASSFRSGLPYNEQFF.

The sample holds many counts of this clonotype. CDR3 sequence (DNA): TGTGCCAGCAGTTTAGCCCGGACAGTTAAGGGTTCACCCCTCCACTTT. Its translation is CASSLARTVKGSPLHF. The V gene is TRBV12-3 or TRBV12-4, the J gene TRBJ1-6, with D perhaps TRBD1 (6 bases). Trimming took off 0 bases at V and 9 bases at J, with 15 bases between the two ends. The CDR3 runs 16 residues.

This chain uses TRBV7-2 with TRBJ1-2; D is unresolved. Trimming removed 1 base from V and 5 bases from J, with 14 bases in between. Germline V CDR1 and CDR2: SGHTA, FQGNSA. There are 15 residues in the CDR3. The CDR3 coding sequence is TGTGCCAGCAGCTTAGGTGTGGGAAGTTTTTATGGCTACACCTTC. Its translation is CASSLGVGSFYGYTF.

This clonotype has a count of ten or more. The CDR3 spells CAISALNGAPNEKLFF. DNA for the CDR3: TGTGCCATCAGTGCCCTAAATGGGGCGCCTAATGAAAAACTGTTTTTT. The chain employs TRBV10-3 and TRBJ1-4, with D perhaps matching TRBD1 (5 bases). This CDR3 region has 16 residues. V gave up 4 bases and J gave up 3 bases, with 15 bases separating them. CDR1 is ENHRY and CDR2 is SYGVKD in the germline V gene.

This clonotype showed up just a few times. The CDR3 nucleotides are TGTGCCAGCAGCTTGCCCGGGTTCAATGGCTACACCTTC. Its protein product is CASSLPGFNGYTF. The chain recombines TRBV5-6 with TRBJ1-2; D remains unclear. The V end lost 1 base, the J end lost 6 bases, and 10 bases lay between the germline ends. CDR1 SGHDT and CDR2 YYEEEE come from the germline V gene. The CDR3 has 13 amino acids.

The sample holds many counts of this clonotype. The chain has TRBV7-2 and TRBJ1-1; D not resolved. The CDR3 is made up of 15 amino acids. Trimming took off 1 base at V and 5 bases at J, with 14 bases between the two ends. Germline V gene lookup returns CDR1 SGHTA and CDR2 FQGNSA. For the CDR3, the DNA is TGTGCCAGCAGCTTAGTTACGGGATCGAGGACTGAAGCTTTCTTT. This sequence encodes CASSLVTGSRTEAFF.

In its sample, this clonotype was seen many times. V is TRBV9 and J is TRBJ1-1; 9 nucleotides align to TRBD1. J lost 1 base, V lost 0 bases, and 4 bases had no gene match. Germline CDR1 and CDR2: SGDLS and YYNGEE. The CDR3 contains 16 residues. The DNA for the CDR3 is TGTGCCAGCAGCGTAGTTCCGGACAGGGGGAACACTGAAGCTTTCTTT. Encoded protein: CASSVVPDRGNTEAFF.

V and J are TRBV4-2 and TRBJ1-3; TRBD1 agrees at 7 bases. CDR1 LGHNA and CDR2 YNFKEQ come from the germline V gene. J lost 0 bases, V lost 2 bases, and 4 bases had no gene match. This CDR3 is 16 amino acids long. CDR3 in amino acids: CASSQPGTVSGNTIYF. The DNA for the CDR3 is TGTGCCAGCAGCCAACCCGGGACAGTCTCTGGAAACACCATATATTTT.

In regard to this clonotype: This may arise from a read error, as a much more abundant clone is one base away. The chain employs TRBV12-3 or TRBV12-4 and TRBJ2-2, with D possibly called TRBD1 or TRBD2 (5 bases each). This CDR3 spans 10 amino acids. In nucleotides, the CDR3 is TGTGCCAGCAGTTTCAGGGAGCTGATTTTT. It codes for CASSFRELIF.